Here is one TCR beta chain with its context. TCRdb's copy holds only in-frame clones and misses some; the assay was immunoSEQ multiplex PCR. The top ten hold about 4.3% of the sample, which has more than 40,000 clones, 87% seen once. The data originate from a study of blood T cell repertoires in COVID-19. Germline loops: CDR1 LNHDA, CDR2 SQIVND (reference sequence). Trimming pared 7 bases from V and 6 bases from J, leaving 15 bases between. The CDR3 spans 13 residues. The specimen was peripheral blood. This chain joins TRBV19 and TRBJ1-2; D unresolved. The TCR was taken from a man in his sixties with acute or convalescent COVID-19. The chain's CDR3 is CASKGDTTDGYTF. The CDR3, as DNA: TGTGCCAGTAAGGGAGACACTACGGATGGCTACACCTTC.